A selection of T cell receptor beta chains follows, all from one sample in a study of cytomegalovirus exposure and HLA in healthy donors. Produced via immunoSEQ multiplex PCR; TCRdb's table is partial and in-frame only. The sample has about 170,000 clones, approximately 80% seen once. The sample consisted of PBMCs. Every receptor here comes from a woman aged 45-65 years in good health and CMV-seropositive. Both conserved end residues are part of each CDR3. The D gene is left open where the match is weak. The size field is filled for only some rows; it gives once, few, many or a size class.

j_call clone_size d_call v_call cdr3_aa cdr3_nt
TRBJ2-1 NA TRBD2 TRBV2 CASSLAGDEQFF TGTGCCAGCAGCCTAGCGGGAGATGAGCAGTTCTTC
TRBJ2-7 NA TRBD1 TRBV9 CASSGRQGNYEQYF TGTGCCAGCAGCGGACGACAGGGGAACTACGAGCAGTACTTC
TRBJ2-2 NA TRBD2 TRBV9 CASSVGTSGITGELFF TGTGCCAGCAGCGTAGGGACTAGCGGGATCACCGGGGAGCTGTTTTTT
TRBJ2-5 NA NA TRBV19 CASSIQGRETQYF TGTGCCAGTAGTATACAGGGGCGCGAGACCCAGTACTTC
TRBJ1-2 NA TRBD1 TRBV5-4 CASSPDRGYGYTF TGTGCCAGCAGCCCGGACAGGGGCTATGGCTACACCTTC
TRBJ1-4 NA NA TRBV7-2 CASSLGGHDNEKLFF TGTGCCAGCAGCTTAGGAGGGCATGATAATGAAAAACTGTTTTTT
TRBJ2-7 NA NA TRBV11-2 CASSSAYEQYF TGTGCCAGCAGCTCGGCCTACGAGCAGTACTTC
TRBJ2-7 NA NA TRBV23-1 CASSRGHPDEQYF TGCGCCAGCAGTCGGGGACATCCCGACGAGCAGTACTTC
TRBJ1-1 NA TRBD1 TRBV2 CARMKDRGNTEAFF TGTGCCAGGATGAAAGACAGGGGGAACACTGAAGCTTTCTTT
TRBJ2-2 once TRBD2 TRBV7-3 CASSLASGNTGELFF TGTGCCAGCAGCTTAGCTAGCGGAAACACCGGGGAGCTGTTTTTT
TRBJ2-5 few TRBD2 TRBV7-9 CASSLPASGQETQYF TGTGCCAGCAGCTTACCGGCTAGCGGACAAGAGACCCAGTACTTC
TRBJ2-7 NA NA TRBV5-1 CASSLAPGPPYYEQYF TGCGCCAGCAGCTTGGCCCCCGGTCCCCCATACTACGAGCAGTACTTC
TRBJ2-1 NA TRBD2 TRBV5-1 CASSLRLAAEQFF TGCGCCAGCAGCTTGAGACTAGCGGCTGAGCAGTTCTTC
TRBJ2-2 NA TRBD2 TRBV7-8 CASSRLAGTGELFF TGTGCCAGCAGTCGACTAGCGGGAACCGGGGAGCTGTTTTTT
TRBJ2-7 NA NA TRBV7-2 CASSSPRGGGAMDEQYF TGTGCCAGCAGCTCCCCCCGGGGAGGGGGGGCAATGGACGAGCAGTACTTC
TRBJ2-1 few TRBD2 TRBV4-2 CASSQEVRLAGGLFPFF TGTGCCAGCAGCCAAGAGGTCCGGTTAGCGGGGGGATTGTTTCCGTTCTTC
TRBJ2-1 NA TRBD1 TRBV15 CATSRARDRGVNEQFF TGTGCCACCAGCAGAGCCCGGGACAGGGGGGTCAATGAGCAGTTCTTC
TRBJ2-7 NA TRBD2 TRBV5-8 CASSLGTSVSYEQYF TGTGCCAGCAGCTTGGGGACTAGCGTTTCCTACGAGCAGTACTTC
TRBJ2-1 NA TRBD2 TRBV11-3 CASSLYQGGPYNEQFF TGTGCCAGCAGCTTATATCAGGGAGGGCCTTACAATGAGCAGTTCTTC
TRBJ2-5 NA TRBD2 TRBV30 CAWSGGGQETQYF TGTGCCTGGAGTGGGGGAGGGCAAGAGACCCAGTACTTC
TRBJ2-7 once NA TRBV2 CASSVQGIPYEQYF TGTGCCAGCAGCGTCCAGGGAATTCCCTACGAGCAGTACTTC
TRBJ2-1 once NA TRBV15 CATSRVEGYDRDRYNEQFF TGTGCCACCAGCAGAGTCGAGGGATACGACCGGGATCGTTACAATGAGCAGTTCTTC
TRBJ1-2 NA TRBD1 TRBV7-2 CASSWGTGAGYTF TGTGCCAGCAGCTGGGGGACAGGGGCTGGCTACACCTTC
TRBJ1-5 once TRBD1 TRBV7-2 CASSSDRGWNQPQHF TGTGCCAGCAGCTCGGACAGGGGTTGGAATCAGCCCCAGCATTTT
TRBJ2-5 NA NA TRBV28 CASGNQETQYF TGTGCCAGCGGCAACCAAGAGACCCAGTACTTC
TRBJ2-2 NA TRBD2 TRBV2 CASRPSGAGELFF TGTGCCAGCAGGCCCAGCGGGGCCGGGGAGCTGTTTTTT
TRBJ2-1 NA NA TRBV27 CASNRLNEQFF TGTGCCAGCAACAGGTTAAATGAGCAGTTCTTC
TRBJ2-6 few NA TRBV4-1 CASSHTRRSGANVLTF TGCGCCAGCAGCCATACCAGGCGCTCTGGGGCCAACGTCCTGACTTTC
TRBJ2-7 NA NA TRBV19 CASSIPGQGYHEQYF TGTGCCAGTAGTATCCCGGGCCAGGGGTATCACGAGCAGTACTTC
TRBJ1-1 few TRBD1 TRBV30 CAWSVTGSGNTEAFF TGTGCCTGGAGCGTGACAGGGAGTGGGAACACTGAAGCTTTCTTT
TRBJ1-5 NA NA TRBV19 CASSNTQPQHF TGTGCCAGTAGTAACACTCAGCCCCAGCATTTT
TRBJ2-3 NA NA TRBV5-4 CASSSDGGTQYF TGTGCCAGCAGCTCGGATGGGGGGACGCAGTATTTT
TRBJ1-2 NA TRBD1 TRBV5-1 CASSSPGTAGAYGYTF TGCGCCAGCAGTTCTCCCGGGACAGCGGGCGCCTATGGCTACACCTTC
TRBJ2-1 NA TRBD2 TRBV19 CASSPHSGTSTTEQFF TGTGCCAGTAGTCCACACTCCGGGACTAGTACTACTGAGCAGTTCTTC
TRBJ1-3 NA TRBD1 TRBV28 CASSLLGQGSGNTIYF TGTGCCAGCAGTTTACTCGGACAGGGCTCTGGAAACACCATATATTTT
TRBJ1-4 NA NA TRBV10-3 CAISDGGGNEKLFF TGTGCCATCAGTGACGGGGGGGGTAATGAAAAACTGTTTTTT
TRBJ1-1 NA TRBD1 TRBV9 CASSGDRGRTEAFF TGTGCCAGCAGCGGCGACAGGGGGCGGACTGAAGCTTTCTTT
TRBJ1-1 NA NA TRBV28 CASNDPSSNTEAFF TGTGCCAGCAACGATCCAAGCTCCAACACTGAAGCTTTCTTT
TRBJ2-1 NA NA TRBV2 CASRQGSTGDEQFF TGTGCCAGCAGGCAAGGGTCTACGGGAGATGAGCAGTTCTTC
TRBJ2-2 NA TRBD2 TRBV28 CASSLPPGLAGDTNTGELFF TGTGCCAGCAGTTTACCTCCGGGACTAGCGGGAGATACGAACACCGGGGAGCTGTTTTTT
TRBJ2-7 NA NA TRBV4-2 CASSQEGDRREQYF TGTGCCAGCAGCCAAGAGGGAGACAGGCGCGAGCAGTACTTC
TRBJ1-1 NA TRBD1 TRBV2 CASRRGGGNTEAFF TGTGCCAGCCGTCGAGGGGGCGGGAACACTGAAGCTTTCTTT
TRBJ1-2 NA NA TRBV4-1 CASSQESGDYGYTF TGCGCCAGCAGCCAAGAATCAGGGGACTATGGCTACACCTTC
TRBJ2-5 NA TRBD2 TRBV9 CASSGPNLAGGGETQYF TGTGCCAGCAGCGGTCCCAATCTAGCGGGAGGCGGGGAGACCCAGTACTTC
TRBJ2-1 few NA TRBV7-3 CASSSQGGNEQFF TGTGCCAGCAGCAGCCAGGGGGGTAATGAGCAGTTCTTC
TRBJ1-6 NA NA TRBV6-5 CASSYGQFSPLHF TGTGCCAGCAGTTACGGACAGTTTTCACCCCTCCACTTT
TRBJ1-1 NA NA TRBV7-3 CASSLQGQNTEAFF TGTGCCAGCAGCTTACAGGGACAGAACACTGAAGCTTTCTTT
TRBJ1-4 NA TRBD1 TRBV6-6 CASSSDRDGEKLFF TGTGCCAGCAGTTCAGACAGGGACGGTGAAAAACTGTTTTTT
TRBJ1-6 NA NA TRBV6-1 CASSSGQNSPLHF TGTGCCAGCAGTTCAGGACAAAATTCACCCCTCCACTTT
TRBJ1-2 NA NA TRBV18 CASSPREVNYGYTF TGTGCCAGCTCACCGAGAGAAGTTAACTATGGCTACACCTTC
TRBJ1-2 NA NA TRBV19 CASSIQTRANYGYTF TGTGCCAGTAGTATCCAGACGCGGGCTAACTATGGCTACACCTTC